One and the same sample provided the 29 T cell receptor beta chains below, sequenced in a study of blood T cell repertoires in COVID-19. Generated by immunoSEQ multiplex PCR, the TCRdb table keeps only in-frame clones and is missing some. This sample has tens of thousands of clones, with around 80% found just once. Sample: peripheral blood. The receptors here all came from a man aged 60 to 69 with COVID-19, enrolled during active disease.

Comment on this clone: At one end the junction does not follow the germline gene, possibly because of a read error. The chain uses TRBV7-8 and TRBJ2-7; 10 bases agree with TRBD1. CDR3 length equals 16 residues. In germline, CDR1 is SGHVS, CDR2 FQNEAQ. The CDR3 DNA follows: TGTGCCAGCAGGTTAGACCCCGGGACAGGGGCCTACGAGCAGTACTTC. Translated: CASRLDPGTGAYEQYF.

This clone has just one count. The rearrangement uses TRBV5-1 and TRBJ1-1; the D is unclear. This CDR3 is built from 13 residues. With 0 bases removed from V and 4 bases from J, the gap between germline ends came to 7 bases. CDR1 and CDR2 from the germline V gene are SGHRS and YFSETQ. CDR3 nucleotide sequence: TGCGCCAGCAGCTTGGAACAGCTCACTGAAGCTTTCTTT. Translating it yields CASSLEQLTEAFF.

Here the CDR3 reads CASSLRRTGDHYEQYF. In DNA, the CDR3 is TGCGCCAGCAGCTTGAGAAGGACAGGGGACCACTACGAGCAGTACTTC. This chain links TRBV5-1 with TRBJ2-7; TRBD1 matches at 9 bases. V lost 1 base to trimming and J lost 3 bases; unmatched junction nucleotides: 8. The CDR3 runs to 16 residues. Germline CDR1 SGHRS, CDR2 YFSETQ.

This sequence joins TRBV10-3 and TRBJ2-1; 8 bases map to TRBD2. Germline V gene sequence: CDR1 ENHRY, CDR2 SYGVKD. Unmatched junction bases numbered 6, after V lost 5 bases and J lost 0 bases. This CDR3 comprises 16 residues. DNA for the CDR3: TGTGCCATCAGTACCGGGACTAGAAGCTCCTACAATGAGCAGTTCTTC. It encodes CAISTGTRSSYNEQFF.

The chain recombines TRBV28 with TRBJ2-6; 7 bases are a match to TRBD2. Looked up from germline, CDR1 is MDHEN and CDR2 is SYDVKM. Unmatched junction bases numbered 4, after V lost 8 bases and J lost 0 bases. This CDR3 is 15 amino acids long. CDR3 residues: CASWGRGSGANVLTF. Written as DNA, the CDR3 is TGTGCCAGCTGGGGGAGGGGCTCTGGGGCCAACGTCCTGACTTTC.

The count of this clone is one. This chain uses TRBV11-2 with TRBJ1-1; 12 bases are shared with TRBD1. Germline V gives CDR1 SGHAT, CDR2 FQNNGV. V lost 3 bases to trimming and J lost 6 bases; unmatched junction nucleotides: 8. The CDR3 has 16 residues. CDR3 nucleotide sequence: TGTGCCAGCAGCTTGGGTTGGGGACAGGGGGCCGCTGAAGCTTTCTTT. Its translation is CASSLGWGQGAAEAFF.

V is TRBV3-1 (or the pseudogene TRBV3-2) and J is TRBJ1-3, with 8 positions matching TRBD1. Trimming cost V 6 bases and J 4 bases; bases outside gene matches: 5. The CDR3 extends over 14 amino acids. Germline assignment: CDR1 LGHDT and CDR2 YNNKEL (reference sequence). CDR3 sequence: CASRPTGVGNTIYF. CDR3 in DNA: TGTGCCAGCAGACCGACAGGGGTCGGAAACACCATATATTTT.

CDR3 sequence (DNA): TGTGCCAGTAGGAGGGGGTGGGGCACTGGAAACACCATATATTTT. The encoded protein is CASRRGWGTGNTIYF. The chain employs TRBV19 and TRBJ1-3, with D perhaps matching TRBD1 (6 bases). Trimming took 6 bases from V and 2 from J, leaving 14 bases between them. CDR1 is LNHDA, CDR2 SQIVND, per germline (reference sequence). CDR3 size: 15 residues.

This chain links TRBV5-1 with TRBJ2-7; 7 bases agree with TRBD1. The germline CDR1 and CDR2 sequences are SGHRS and YFSETQ. The CDR3 is made up of 13 amino acids. With V trimmed by 4 bases and J by 5 bases, 6 bases remained unmatched. CDR3 bases: TGCGCCAGCAGCCTAGGGACAGCGAACGAGCAGTACTTC. Protein: CASSLGTANEQYF.

The rearrangement uses TRBV5-1 and TRBJ2-7; the match to TRBD2 covers 10 bases. The germline V gene has CDR1 SGHRS and CDR2 YFSETQ. This CDR3 has 16 residues. Germline trimming cut 5 bases from V and 2 bases from J; bases unmatched to any gene: 10. CDR3 coding DNA: TGCGCCAGCAGTTTCGGCGGGACTAGCGCCGCCTACGAGCAGTACTTC. Translation: CASSFGGTSAAYEQYF.

CDR3 nucleotide sequence: TGTGCCAGCAGCCCCGGGGGGCCCGGCGGTTCACCCCTCCACTTT. This sequence encodes CASSPGGPGGSPLHF. This chain joins TRBV7-2 and TRBJ1-6; D is possibly TRBD1 (6 bases). The CDR3 runs 15 residues. The V end lost 5 bases, the J end lost 9 bases, and 17 bases lay between the germline ends. The germline V gene has CDR1 SGHTA and CDR2 FQGNSA.

J is TRBJ1-3 and V is TRBV7-3; no clear D gene. The CDR3 extends over 16 amino acids. V gave up 0 bases and J gave up 3 bases, with 12 bases separating them. Germline V gene data show CDR1 as SGHTA and CDR2 as FQGTGA. The CDR3 region is CASSLTGAGSGNTIYF. The CDR3 DNA sequence: TGTGCCAGCAGCTTAACTGGAGCCGGGAGTGGAAACACCATATATTTT.

This sequence joins TRBV6-5 and TRBJ1-5; 9 bases align to TRBD1. V shed 6 bases, J shed 6 bases, and the junction held 9 bases outside the gene matches. CDR3 length: 15 amino acids. Germline CDR1 MNHEY, CDR2 SVGAGI. The CDR3 spells CASSWTGDGVQPQHF. In nucleotides, the CDR3 is TGTGCCAGCAGCTGGACAGGGGATGGGGTTCAGCCCCAGCATTTT.

The chain joins TRBV5-6 to TRBJ1-1; TRBD1 aligns across 7 bases. There are 15 residues in the CDR3. V was pared by 4 bases and J by 5 bases, with 11 bases of the junction left unmatched. Looked up from germline, CDR1 is SGHDT and CDR2 is YYEEEE. As DNA, the CDR3 is TGTGCCAGCAGCCCCTTCGACAGGGAGGTAACTGAAGCTTTCTTT. Its protein is CASSPFDREVTEAFF. Combining the CDR3 with reference TRBV5-6 and TRBJ1-1 gives the whole variable domain DAGVTQSPTHLIKTRGQQVTLRCSPKSGHDTVSWYQQALGQGPQFIFQYYEEEERQRGNFPDRFSGHQFPNYSSELNVNALLLGDSALYLCASSPFDREVTEAFFGQGTRLTVV.

J is TRBJ1-5 and V is TRBV14, with unresolved D. The germline gives CDR1 SGHDN, CDR2 FVKESK. V was shortened by 4 bases and J by 5 bases, with 12 bases between the two germline ends. The CDR3 extends over 14 amino acids. CDR3: CASSPLVEDQPQHF. Here the CDR3 DNA reads TGTGCCAGCAGCCCCCTTGTGGAGGATCAGCCCCAGCATTTT.

The chain uses TRBV9 and TRBJ1-2; tentative D call: TRBD1 (5 bases). CDR3 length equals 13 residues. Trimming took 4 bases from V and 8 from J, leaving 15 bases between them. The germline CDR1 and CDR2 sequences are SGDLS and YYNGEE. CDR3 bases: TGTGCCAGCAGCTACCAGAAAGGGGTAGGCTACACCTTC. Translated, it gives CASSYQKGVGYTF. Drawing the rest from reference TRBV9 and TRBJ1-2, the complete variable domain is DSGVTQTPKHLITATGQRVTLRCSPRSGDLSVYWYQQSLDQGLQFLIQYYNGEERAKGNILERFSAQQFPDLHSELNLSSLELGDSALYFCASSYQKGVGYTFGSGTRLTVV.

This clone was found a few times. The gene calls are TRBV21-1 and TRBJ2-7; the listed D gene, TRBD1, was not tested against the DNA. TRBV21-1 is flagged as a pseudogene. This CDR3 has 15 amino acids. For the CDR3, the DNA is TGTGCCAGCAGCAAGTCGACAGGGTTGGACTACGAGCAGTACTTC. This encodes CASSKSTGLDYEQYF.

This clone was counted once. V usage is TRBV28 and J usage is TRBJ1-4, with D possibly being TRBD1 (6 bases). Germline V gene sequence: CDR1 MDHEN, CDR2 SYDVKM. The CDR3 covers 14 residues. V lost 5 bases and J lost 10, with 17 bases in between. For the CDR3, the DNA is TGTGCCAGCAGTCCTCCAGGGGTCCGCGGAAAACTGTTTTTT. It specifies CASSPPGVRGKLFF.

This clone was recorded a few times. The rearrangement joins TRBV4-2 to TRBJ2-7; D gene uncertain. V gave up 4 bases and J gave up 0 bases, with 13 bases separating them. The CDR3 totals 15 residues. CDR1 is LGHNA and CDR2 is YNFKEQ in the germline V gene. The CDR3 loop is CASSPTRISSYEQYF. The CDR3 coding sequence is TGTGCCAGCAGCCCGACAAGGATTAGCTCCTACGAGCAGTACTTC.

The J gene is TRBJ2-7, the V gene TRBV3-1 (or the pseudogene TRBV3-2); D is unresolved. CDR1 and CDR2 from the germline V gene are LGHDT and YNNKEL (reference sequence). This CDR3 contains 11 residues. V gave up 5 bases and J gave up 7 bases, with 9 bases separating them. As DNA, the CDR3 is TGTGCCAGCAGCGGTAGACTGGAGCAGTACTTC. Its protein product is CASSGRLEQYF.

The chain is built from TRBV6-2 or TRBV6-3 and TRBJ1-5, with D maybe TRBD1 (5 bases). The CDR3 length is 12 residues. Trimming took 4 bases from V and 9 from J, leaving 10 bases between them. Germline CDR1 MNHEY, CDR2 SVGEGT. The CDR3 DNA follows: TGTGCCAGCAGTTGGGGGGATCTGCCCCAGCATTTT. Residues: CASSWGDLPQHF.

The CDR3 nucleotides read TGTGCCAGCAGCCCCGGGACAGCGAGCTCTGGAAACACCATATATTTT. This encodes CASSPGTASSGNTIYF. J is TRBJ1-3 and V is TRBV5-4, with 7 nucleotides matching TRBD1. The CDR3 runs 16 residues. The ends lost 4 bases at V and 0 bases at J; junction bases unmatched: 7. In germline, CDR1 is SGHNT, CDR2 YYREEE (reference sequence).

The chain has TRBV10-3 and TRBJ1-1; possibly TRBD1 for D (5 bases). There are 15 residues in the CDR3. V shed 6 bases and J shed 0 bases, with 14 bases lying between them. CDR1 is ENHRY, CDR2 SYGVKD, per germline. CDR3 in DNA: TGTGCCATCAGGGACCCAGGGAGGATGAACACTGAAGCTTTCTTT. Translated: CAIRDPGRMNTEAFF.

There are a few counts of this clone. This chain uses TRBV7-2 with TRBJ2-5, with D tentatively TRBD2 (6 bases). V was pared by 1 base and J by 5 bases, with 14 bases between. The germline V gene has CDR1 SGHTA and CDR2 FQGNSA. This CDR3 region has 15 residues. The CDR3 here is CASSLGPAGLETQYF. In nucleotides, the CDR3 is TGTGCCAGCAGCTTAGGACCCGCGGGGCTGGAGACCCAGTACTTC.

This sequence joins TRBV4-1 and TRBJ2-1; 14 bases match TRBD2. The CDR3 totals 17 residues. Trimming took 2 bases from V and 3 from J; bases not matched to a gene: 3. Germline assignment: CDR1 MGHRA and CDR2 YSYEKL. In DNA form, the CDR3 reads TGCGCCAGCAGCCAAACCGGGACTAGCGGGAGCTACAATGAGCAGTTCTTC. This codes for CASSQTGTSGSYNEQFF.

Only a few counts were recorded for this clone. The chain's CDR3 is CAISDETGVVGNIQYF. DNA for the CDR3: TGTGCCATCAGTGACGAGACAGGAGTGGTAGGAAACATTCAGTACTTC. The chain couples TRBV10-3 to TRBJ2-4; a weak D match, TRBD1 (6 bases). This CDR3 is built from 16 residues. CDR1 ENHRY and CDR2 SYGVKD come from the germline V gene. Trimming left V 3 bases short and J 6 bases short, with 18 bases between.

To note about this clone: Mismatch with germline at one junction end may stem from a read error. The V call is TRBV14, the J call TRBJ2-7, with 12 bases lining up with TRBD1. Germline V gene lookup returns CDR1 SGHDN and CDR2 FVKESK. This CDR3 has 17 amino acids. CDR3 nucleotides: TGTGCCAGCAGCCAAGATTCGGGACAGGGGGCTTTTTACGAGCAGTGCTTC. Encoded protein: CASSQDSGQGAFYEQCF.

This chain links TRBV7-9 with TRBJ1-2; D remains unclear. V lost 2 bases and J lost 5, with 6 bases in between. This CDR3 region has 12 residues. Germline lookup yields CDR1 SEHNR and CDR2 FQNEAQ (reference sequence). As DNA, the CDR3 is TGTGCCAGCAGCTTACGAGGGTATGGCTACACCTTC. Protein: CASSLRGYGYTF.

This chain connects TRBV30 to TRBJ2-7; D is perhaps TRBD1 (6 bases). The germline gives CDR1 GTSNPN, CDR2 SVGIG (reference sequence). The CDR3 totals 13 residues. The V end was cut by 0 bases, the J end by 2 bases, with 8 bases between. CDR3 bases: TGTGCCTGGAGTGTCGGGACAACCTACGAGCAGTACTTC. Translation: CAWSVGTTYEQYF.